By share, the clone carrying this TCR beta chain counts as medium-sized. CDR3 length: 16 residues. Germline lookup yields CDR1 MGHRA and CDR2 YSYEKL. The ends were cut back, 6 bases at V and 0 bases at J, with 14 bases in the middle. The sample comes from a study of CXCR4 blockade with PD-1 therapy in pancreatic cancer. Sequencing used immunoSEQ multiplex PCR; TCRdb keeps in-frame clones, though not all of them. The sample consists of fewer than 2,000 clones, about 56% of them appearing once. The gene calls are TRBV4-1 and TRBJ1-4, with unresolved D. This TCR was recovered from a human donor with pancreatic ductal adenocarcinoma. The specimen was tumor tissue. DNA of the CDR3: TGCGCCAGCAGTTACGAGAGGCTCTCAACTAATGAAAAACTGTTTTTT. The encoded protein is CASSYERLSTNEKLFF.